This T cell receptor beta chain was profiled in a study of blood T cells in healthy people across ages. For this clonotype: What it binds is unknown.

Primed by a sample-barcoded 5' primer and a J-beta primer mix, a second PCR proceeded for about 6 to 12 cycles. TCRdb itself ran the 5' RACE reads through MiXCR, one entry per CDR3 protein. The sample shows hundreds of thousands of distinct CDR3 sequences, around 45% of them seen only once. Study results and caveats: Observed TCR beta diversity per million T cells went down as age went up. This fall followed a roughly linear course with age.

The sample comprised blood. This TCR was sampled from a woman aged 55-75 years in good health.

CDR3: CSARDPRTSGVYNGQYF. In nucleotides, the CDR3 is TGCAGTGCTAGAGATCCCCGGACTAGCGGGGTTTACAATGGGCAGTACTTC. V and J are TRBV20-1 and TRBJ2-5; 12 nucleotides line up with TRBD2. The V and J ends lost 0 bases and 11 bases, in that order; junction bases with no gene match: 16. The CDR3 runs 17 residues. Germline V gene sequence: CDR1 DFQATT, CDR2 SNEGSKA (reference sequence).